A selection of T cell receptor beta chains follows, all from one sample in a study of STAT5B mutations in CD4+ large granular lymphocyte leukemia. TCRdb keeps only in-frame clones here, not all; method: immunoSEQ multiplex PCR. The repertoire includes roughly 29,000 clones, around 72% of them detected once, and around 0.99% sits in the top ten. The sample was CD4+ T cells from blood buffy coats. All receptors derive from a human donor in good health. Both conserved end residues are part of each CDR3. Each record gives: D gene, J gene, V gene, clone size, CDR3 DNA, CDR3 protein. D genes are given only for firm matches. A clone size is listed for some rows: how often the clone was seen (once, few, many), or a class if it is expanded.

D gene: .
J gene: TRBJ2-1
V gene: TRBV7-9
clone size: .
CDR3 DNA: TGTGCCAGCAGCTCCGCGGGATTTTACGAGCAGTTCTTC
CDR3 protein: CASSSAGFYEQFF

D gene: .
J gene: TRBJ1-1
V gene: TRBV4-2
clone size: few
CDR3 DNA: TGTGCCAGCAGCCAAGATGTTGCGAACACTGAAGCTTTCTTT
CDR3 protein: CASSQDVANTEAFF

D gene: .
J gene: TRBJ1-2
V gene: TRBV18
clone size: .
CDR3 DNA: TGTGCCAGCTCACCACCGGACCTCGTAGGTGGCTACACCTTC
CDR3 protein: CASSPPDLVGGYTF

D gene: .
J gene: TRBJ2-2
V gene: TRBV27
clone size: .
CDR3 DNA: TGTGCCAGCAGTGGTGTTACCGGGCCCGGGGAGCTGTTTTTT
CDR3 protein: CASSGVTGPGELFF

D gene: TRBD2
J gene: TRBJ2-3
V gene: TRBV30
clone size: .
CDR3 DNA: TGTGCCTGGAGTGTTGAGCGGGGGAGCACAGATACGCAGTATTTT
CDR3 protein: CAWSVERGSTDTQYF

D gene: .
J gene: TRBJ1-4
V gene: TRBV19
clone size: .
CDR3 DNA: TGTGCCAGTAAAGGGGGAACGGTCAATGAAAAACTGTTTTTT
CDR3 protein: CASKGGTVNEKLFF

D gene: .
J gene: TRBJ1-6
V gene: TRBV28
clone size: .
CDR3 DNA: TGTGCCAGCAGTTTATTACTCTATAATTCACCCCTCCACTTT
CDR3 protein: CASSLLLYNSPLHF

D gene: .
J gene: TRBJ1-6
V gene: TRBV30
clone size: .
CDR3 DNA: TGTGCCTGGGGACAGAATAATTCACCCCTCCACTTT
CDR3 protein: CAWGQNNSPLHF

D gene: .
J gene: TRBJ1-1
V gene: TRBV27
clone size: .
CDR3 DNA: TGTGCCAGCAGGCTGACGGGACACCTGAACACTGAAGCTTTCTTT
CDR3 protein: CASRLTGHLNTEAFF

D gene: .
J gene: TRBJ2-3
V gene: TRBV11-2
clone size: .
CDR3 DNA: TGTGCCAGCAGCTTGGGACCTCGGGCAGATACGCAGTATTTT
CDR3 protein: CASSLGPRADTQYF

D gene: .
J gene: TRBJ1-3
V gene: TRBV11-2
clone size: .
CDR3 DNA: TGTGCCAGCAGGGAGGGTTACGGAAACACCATATATTTT
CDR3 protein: CASREGYGNTIYF

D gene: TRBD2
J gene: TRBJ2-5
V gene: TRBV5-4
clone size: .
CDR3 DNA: TGTGCCAGCAGCTTGGTCGGGGGGGGCGTGGAGACCCAGTACTTC
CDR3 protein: CASSLVGGGVETQYF

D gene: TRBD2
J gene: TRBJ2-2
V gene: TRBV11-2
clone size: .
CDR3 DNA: TGTGCCAGCAGCCTCGGCGGGGGTAACACCGGGGAGCTGTTTTTT
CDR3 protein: CASSLGGGNTGELFF

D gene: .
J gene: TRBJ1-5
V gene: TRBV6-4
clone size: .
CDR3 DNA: TGTGCCAGCAGTGCCCAGGAAAATCAGCCCCAGCATTTT
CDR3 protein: CASSAQENQPQHF

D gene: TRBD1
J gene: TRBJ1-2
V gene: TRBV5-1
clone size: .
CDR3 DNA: TGCGCCAGCAGCGATGGCCGGGACAGCTATGGCTACACCTTC
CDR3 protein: CASSDGRDSYGYTF

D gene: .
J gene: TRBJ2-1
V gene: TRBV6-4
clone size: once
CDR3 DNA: TGTGCCAGCAGTGATGGTGAGTCTGAGCAGTTCTTC
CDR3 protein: CASSDGESEQFF

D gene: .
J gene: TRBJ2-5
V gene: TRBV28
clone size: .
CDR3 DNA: TGTGCCAGCAGTCCCCAGGGTAACGAGACCCAGTACTTC
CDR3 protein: CASSPQGNETQYF

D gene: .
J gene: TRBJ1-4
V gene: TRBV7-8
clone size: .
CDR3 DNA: TGTGCCAGCAGCTTAGCGCGGGGGCGGACTAATGAAAAACTGTTTTTT
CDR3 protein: CASSLARGRTNEKLFF

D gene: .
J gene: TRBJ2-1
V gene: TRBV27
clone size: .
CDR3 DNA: TGTGCCAGCACTACACTCCTCAGTGGGGAGCAGTTCTTC
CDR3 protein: CASTTLLSGEQFF

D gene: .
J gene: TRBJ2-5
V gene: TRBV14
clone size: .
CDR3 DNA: TGTGCCAGCAGCCAAGATAGGGCGTGGATGGGGGAGACCCAGTACTTC
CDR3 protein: CASSQDRAWMGETQYF

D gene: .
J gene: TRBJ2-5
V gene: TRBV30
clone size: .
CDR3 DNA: TGTGCCTGGAGGAGACTTCTGTACCAAGAGACCCAGTACTTC
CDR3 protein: CAWRRLLYQETQYF

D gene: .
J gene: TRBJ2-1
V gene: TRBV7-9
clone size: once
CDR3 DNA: TGTGCCAGCAGCCCAGGAGCGGGTCAAAATGAGCAGTTCTTC
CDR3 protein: CASSPGAGQNEQFF

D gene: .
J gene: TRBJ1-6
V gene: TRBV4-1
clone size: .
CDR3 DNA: TGCGCCAGCAGCCAAGATCGGGAGCATTCACCCCTCCACTTT
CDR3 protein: CASSQDREHSPLHF

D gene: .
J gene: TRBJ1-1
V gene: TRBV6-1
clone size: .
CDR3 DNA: TGTGCCAGCAGGGAGCCAGCGAACACTGAAGCTTTCTTT
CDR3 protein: CASREPANTEAFF

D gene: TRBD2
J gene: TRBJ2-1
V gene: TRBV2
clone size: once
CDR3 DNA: TGTGCCAGCAGAGGACTAGCGGCGGAGGGGCAGTTCTTC
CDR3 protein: CASRGLAAEGQFF

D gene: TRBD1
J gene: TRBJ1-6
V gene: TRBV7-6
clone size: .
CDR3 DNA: TGTGCCAGCAGCCAGGACAGGTGGTCTTCACCCCTCCACTTT
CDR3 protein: CASSQDRWSSPLHF

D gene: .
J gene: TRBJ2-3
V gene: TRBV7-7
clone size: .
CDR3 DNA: TGTGCTAGCAGCCCCGGCCTCAGCACAGATACGCAGTATTTT
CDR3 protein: CASSPGLSTDTQYF

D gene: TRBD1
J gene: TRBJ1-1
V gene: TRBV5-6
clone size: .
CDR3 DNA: TGTGCCAGCAGACGGGGACAGCTCAACACTGAAGCTTTCTTT
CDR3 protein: CASRRGQLNTEAFF

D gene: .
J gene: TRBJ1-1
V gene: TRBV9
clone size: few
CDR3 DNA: TGTGCCAGCAGCGTAGTGTCAGGCCTTGAAGCTTTCTTT
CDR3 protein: CASSVVSGLEAFF

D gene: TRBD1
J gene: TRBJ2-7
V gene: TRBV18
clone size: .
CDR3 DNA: TGTGCCAGCTCACTCCTCGGGACAGGGACGTACGAGCAGTACTTC
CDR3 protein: CASSLLGTGTYEQYF